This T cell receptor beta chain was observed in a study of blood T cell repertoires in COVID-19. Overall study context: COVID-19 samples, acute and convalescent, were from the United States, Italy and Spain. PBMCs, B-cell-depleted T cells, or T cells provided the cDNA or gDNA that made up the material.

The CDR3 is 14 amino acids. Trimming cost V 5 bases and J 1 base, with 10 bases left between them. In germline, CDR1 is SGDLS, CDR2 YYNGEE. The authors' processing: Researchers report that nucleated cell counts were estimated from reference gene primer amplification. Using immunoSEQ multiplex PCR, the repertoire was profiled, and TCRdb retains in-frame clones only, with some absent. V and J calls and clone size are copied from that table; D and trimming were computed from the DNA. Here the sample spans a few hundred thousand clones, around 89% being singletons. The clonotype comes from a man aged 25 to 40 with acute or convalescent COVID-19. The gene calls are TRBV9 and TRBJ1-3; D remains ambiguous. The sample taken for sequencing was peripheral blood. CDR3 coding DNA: TGTGCCAGCAGTTCAAAGCCGTCTGGAAACACCATATATTTT. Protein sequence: CASSSKPSGNTIYF. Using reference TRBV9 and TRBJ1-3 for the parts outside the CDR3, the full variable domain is DSGVTQTPKHLITATGQRVTLRCSPRSGDLSVYWYQQSLDQGLQFLIQYYNGEERAKGNILERFSAQQFPDLHSELNLSSLELGDSALYFCASSSKPSGNTIYFGEGSWLTVV.